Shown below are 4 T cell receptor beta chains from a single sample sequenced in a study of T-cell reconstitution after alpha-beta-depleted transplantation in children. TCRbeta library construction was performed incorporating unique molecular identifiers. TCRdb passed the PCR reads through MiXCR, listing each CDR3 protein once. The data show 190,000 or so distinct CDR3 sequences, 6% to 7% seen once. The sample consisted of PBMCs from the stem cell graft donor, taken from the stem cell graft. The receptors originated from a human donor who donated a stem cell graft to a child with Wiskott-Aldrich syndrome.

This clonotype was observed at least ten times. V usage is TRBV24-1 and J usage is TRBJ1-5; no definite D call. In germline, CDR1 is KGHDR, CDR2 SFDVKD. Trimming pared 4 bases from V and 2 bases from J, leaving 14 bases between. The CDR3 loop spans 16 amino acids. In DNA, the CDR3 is TGTGCCACCAGTGAGGCAGGTAGATTCGGCAATCAGCCCCAGCATTTT. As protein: CATSEAGRFGNQPQHF.

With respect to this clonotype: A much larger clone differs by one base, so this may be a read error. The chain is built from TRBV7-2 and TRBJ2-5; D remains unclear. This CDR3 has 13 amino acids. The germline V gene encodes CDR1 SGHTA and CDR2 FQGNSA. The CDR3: CVSSFGLGETQYF. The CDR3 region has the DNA TGTGTCAGCAGCTTCGGATTGGGAGAGACCCAGTACTTC.

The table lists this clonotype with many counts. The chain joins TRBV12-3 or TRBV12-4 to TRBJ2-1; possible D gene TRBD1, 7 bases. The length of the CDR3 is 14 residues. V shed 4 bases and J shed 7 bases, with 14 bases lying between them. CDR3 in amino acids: CASSSIQGRNEQFF. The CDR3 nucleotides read TGTGCCAGCAGTTCGATACAGGGGAGGAATGAGCAGTTCTTC.

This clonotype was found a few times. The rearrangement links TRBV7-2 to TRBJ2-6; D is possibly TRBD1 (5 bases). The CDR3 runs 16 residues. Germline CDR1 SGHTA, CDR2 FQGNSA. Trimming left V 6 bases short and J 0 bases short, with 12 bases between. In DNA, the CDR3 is TGTGCCAGCAGTCGCGACAGCCTCTCTGGGGCCAACGTCCTGACTTTC. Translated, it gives CASSRDSLSGANVLTF. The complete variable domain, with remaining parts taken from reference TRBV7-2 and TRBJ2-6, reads GAGVSQSPSNKVTEKGKDVELRCDPISGHTALYWYRQSLGQGLEFLIYFQGNSAPDKSGLPSDRFSAERTGGSVSTLTIQRTQQEDSAVYLCASSRDSLSGANVLTFGAGSRLTVL.